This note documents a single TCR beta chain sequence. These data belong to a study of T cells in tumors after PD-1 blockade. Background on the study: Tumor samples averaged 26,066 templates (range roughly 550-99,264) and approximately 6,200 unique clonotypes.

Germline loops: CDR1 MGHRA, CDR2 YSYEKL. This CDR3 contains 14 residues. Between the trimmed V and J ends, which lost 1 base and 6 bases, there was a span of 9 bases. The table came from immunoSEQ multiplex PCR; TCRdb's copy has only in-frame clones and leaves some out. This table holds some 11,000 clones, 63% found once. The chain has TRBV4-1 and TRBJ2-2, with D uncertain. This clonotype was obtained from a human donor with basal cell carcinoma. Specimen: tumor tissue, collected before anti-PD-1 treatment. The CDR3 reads CASSQAPRPGELFF. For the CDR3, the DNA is TGCGCCAGCAGCCAAGCGCCGAGGCCCGGGGAGCTGTTTTTT.